This paragraph reports one TCR beta chain. Its antigen is undetermined. The data are from a study of Ad26.COV2.S vaccination and SARS-CoV-2 variants. Study details: Intramuscular Ad26.COV2.S doses were given once or twice, 56 days apart. Study-level findings and limits: Placebo recipients had lower spike-specific TCR breadth than vaccine recipients.

Indicated treatment: some 20 received Ad26.COV2.S at low or high dose, single or two shots; about five received placebo; per-sample allocation not given. Sampling was performed 63 days after the first vaccine or placebo injection. The CDR3 is 14 residues long. CDR1 is LGHNA and CDR2 is YNFKEQ in the germline V gene. The J segment lost 7 bases and the V segment lost 6 bases, leaving 10 bases of the junction unmatched. The data were produced by immunoSEQ multiplex PCR, yet TCRdb's version contains in-frame clones alone and is incomplete. This table holds 380,000 or so clones, about 89% found once. The sample was peripheral blood, taken in a trial of Ad26.COV2.S vaccine versus placebo. The clonotype originates from a person aged 18-60 years who received the Ad26.COV2.S COVID-19 vaccine or a placebo. V and J are TRBV4-2 and TRBJ2-5, with 8 bases lining up with TRBD1. Written as DNA, the CDR3 is TGTGCCAGCAGTTTGACAGGGGTTGGCGGGACCCAGTACTTC. It codes for CASSLTGVGGTQYF.